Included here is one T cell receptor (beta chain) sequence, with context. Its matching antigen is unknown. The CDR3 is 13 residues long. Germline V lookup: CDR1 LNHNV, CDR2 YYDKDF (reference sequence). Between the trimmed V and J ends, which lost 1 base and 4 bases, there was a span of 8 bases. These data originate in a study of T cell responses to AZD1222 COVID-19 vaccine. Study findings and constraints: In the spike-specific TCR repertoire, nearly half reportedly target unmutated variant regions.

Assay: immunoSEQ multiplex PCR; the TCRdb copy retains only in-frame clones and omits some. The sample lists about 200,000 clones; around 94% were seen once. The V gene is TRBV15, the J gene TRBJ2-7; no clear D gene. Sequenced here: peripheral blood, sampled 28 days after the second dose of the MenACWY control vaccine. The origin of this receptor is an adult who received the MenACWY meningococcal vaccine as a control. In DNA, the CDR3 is TGTGCCACCAGCAGAGGTGGACGATACGAGCAGTACTTC. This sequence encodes CATSRGGRYEQYF.